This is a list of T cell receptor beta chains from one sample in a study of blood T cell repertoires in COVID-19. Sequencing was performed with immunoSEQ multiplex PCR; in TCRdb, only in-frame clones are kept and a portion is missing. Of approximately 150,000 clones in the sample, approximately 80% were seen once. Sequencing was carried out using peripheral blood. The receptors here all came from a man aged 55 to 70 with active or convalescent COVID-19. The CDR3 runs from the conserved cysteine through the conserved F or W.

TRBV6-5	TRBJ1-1	CASRKQTNTEAFF
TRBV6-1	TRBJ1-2	CASSETTANYGYTF
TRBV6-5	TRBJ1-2	CASSPGQGLVSGYTF
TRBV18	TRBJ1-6	CASSPGGSISPLHF
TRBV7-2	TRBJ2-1	CASSIGQGSYNEQFF
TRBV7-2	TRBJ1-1	CASSLGLVMNTEAFF
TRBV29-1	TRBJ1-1	CSVTAGTGKAFF
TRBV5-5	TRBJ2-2	CASSSPTDTGELFF
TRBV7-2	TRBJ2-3	CASSFTGTARATQYF
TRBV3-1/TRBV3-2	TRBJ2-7	CASSPGGGQAGYEQYF
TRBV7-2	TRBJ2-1	CASSPTSGTYNEQFF
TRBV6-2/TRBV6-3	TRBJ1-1	CASSYSRGNTEAFF
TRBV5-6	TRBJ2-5	CASSSGQYQETQYF
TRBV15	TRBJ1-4	CATSRDGGKATNEKLFF
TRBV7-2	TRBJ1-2	CASSLPEGQTYTF
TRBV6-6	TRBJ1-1	CASSPDLLGEASTEAFF
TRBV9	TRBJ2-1	CASSVGSSGSYHEQFF
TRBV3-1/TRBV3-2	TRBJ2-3	CASSQDGTSGREDTQYF
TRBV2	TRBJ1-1	CASSEAGQGEAFF
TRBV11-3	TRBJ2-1	CASSSGTGPLYNEQFF
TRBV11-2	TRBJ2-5	CASSYGLYQETQYF
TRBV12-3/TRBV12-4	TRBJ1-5	CASSLSQNQPQHF
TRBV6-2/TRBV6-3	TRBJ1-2	CASSYVQSYGYTF
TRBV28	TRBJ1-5	CASSNQGARQPQHF
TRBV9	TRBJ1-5	CASSAQGSNQPQHF
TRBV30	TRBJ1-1	CAWSKQGIGEAFF
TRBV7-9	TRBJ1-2	CASSLGGDYGYTF
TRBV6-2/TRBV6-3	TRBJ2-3	CASSYVRGGDTQYF
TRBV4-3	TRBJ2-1	CASSPGTSGVNEQFF
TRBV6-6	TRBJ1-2	CASSYSARGSFGYTF
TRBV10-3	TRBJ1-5	CAISSDSFNQPQHF
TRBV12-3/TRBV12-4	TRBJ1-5	CASRVGSQPQHF
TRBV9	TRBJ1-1	CASSVVAVNTEAFF
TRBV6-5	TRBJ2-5	CASSYSQQGETQYF
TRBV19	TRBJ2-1	CASSTPWTSGRYNEQFF
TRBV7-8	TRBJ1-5	CASSLSEDNQPQHF
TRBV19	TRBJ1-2	CASSIPRTGSYGYTF
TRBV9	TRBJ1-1	CASSAHRDEGEAFF
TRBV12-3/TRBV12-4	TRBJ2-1	CASSPSGGNEQFF
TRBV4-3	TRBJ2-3	CASSLKLAGLTDTQYF
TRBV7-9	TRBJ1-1	CASSLVEGRLAFF
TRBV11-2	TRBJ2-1	CASSSGQGANEQFF
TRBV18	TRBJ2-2	CASSPDLPGTGELFF
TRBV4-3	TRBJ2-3	CASSQQLAETPDTQYF
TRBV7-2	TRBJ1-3	CASSLVPGSGNTIYF
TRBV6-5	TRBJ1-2	CASSYPAGVGYGYTF
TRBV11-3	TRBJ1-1	CASSQGQGLANTEAFF
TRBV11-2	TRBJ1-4	CASSLGAGSGRKLFF
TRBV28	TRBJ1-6	CASSSSQSNSPLHF
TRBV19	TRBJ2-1	CASSGSKGNEQFF
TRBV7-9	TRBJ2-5	CASSLATGAGETQYF
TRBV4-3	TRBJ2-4	CASSRKRTDQKNIQYF
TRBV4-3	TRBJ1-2	CASSGKGYQDKANYGYTF
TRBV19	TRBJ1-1	CASSYQGTTEAFF
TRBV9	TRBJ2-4	CASSPRTSGRSSRNIQYF
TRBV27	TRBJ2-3	CASSARLAGGTDTQYF
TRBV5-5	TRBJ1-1	CASSRNPDRGFEAFF
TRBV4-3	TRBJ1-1	CASSQDGGGREAFF